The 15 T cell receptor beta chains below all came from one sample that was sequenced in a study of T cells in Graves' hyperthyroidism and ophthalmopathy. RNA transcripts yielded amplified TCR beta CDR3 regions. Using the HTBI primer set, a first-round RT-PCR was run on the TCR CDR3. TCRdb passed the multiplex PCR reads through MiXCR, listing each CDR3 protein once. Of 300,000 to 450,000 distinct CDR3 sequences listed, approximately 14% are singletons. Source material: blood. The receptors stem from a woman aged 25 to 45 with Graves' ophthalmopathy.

The CDR3 reads CAITREWENEQFF. The CDR3 coding sequence is TGTGCCATCACTCGGGAGTGGGAGAATGAGCAGTTCTTC. The V and J genes are TRBV10-3 and TRBJ2-1, with a weak D call TRBD2 (6 bases). The CDR3 runs to 13 residues. The ends were cut back, 7 bases at V and 7 bases at J, with 14 bases in the middle. CDR1 is ENHRY, CDR2 SYGVKD, per germline.

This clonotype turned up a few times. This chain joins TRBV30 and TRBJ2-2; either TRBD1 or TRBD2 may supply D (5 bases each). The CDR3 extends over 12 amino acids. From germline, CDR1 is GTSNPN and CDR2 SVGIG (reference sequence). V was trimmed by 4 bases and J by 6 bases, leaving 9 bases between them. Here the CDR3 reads CAWMRGAGELFF. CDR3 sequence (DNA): TGTGCCTGGATGAGAGGGGCCGGGGAGCTGTTTTTT.

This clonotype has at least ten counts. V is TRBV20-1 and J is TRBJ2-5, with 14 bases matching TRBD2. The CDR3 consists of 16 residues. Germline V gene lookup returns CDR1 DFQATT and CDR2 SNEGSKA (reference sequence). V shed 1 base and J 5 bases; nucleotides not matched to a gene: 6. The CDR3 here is CSARVTSGGALETQYF. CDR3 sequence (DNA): TGCAGTGCTAGAGTGACTAGCGGGGGGGCCTTGGAGACCCAGTACTTC.

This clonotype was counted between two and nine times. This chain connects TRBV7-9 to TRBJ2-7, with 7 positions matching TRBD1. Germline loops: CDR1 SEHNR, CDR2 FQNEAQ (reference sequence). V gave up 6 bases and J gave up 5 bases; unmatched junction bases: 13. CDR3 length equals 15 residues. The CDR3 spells CASSLRGQRFDEQYF. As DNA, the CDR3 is TGTGCCAGCAGTTTGAGGGGACAGCGATTTGACGAGCAGTACTTC.

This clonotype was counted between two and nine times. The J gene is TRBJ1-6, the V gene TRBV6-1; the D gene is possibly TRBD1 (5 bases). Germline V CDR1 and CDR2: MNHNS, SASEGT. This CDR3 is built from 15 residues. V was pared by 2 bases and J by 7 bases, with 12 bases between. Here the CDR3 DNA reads TGTGCCAGCAGTGAATTGTCAGGGAACAATTCACCCCTCCACTTT. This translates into CASSELSGNNSPLHF.

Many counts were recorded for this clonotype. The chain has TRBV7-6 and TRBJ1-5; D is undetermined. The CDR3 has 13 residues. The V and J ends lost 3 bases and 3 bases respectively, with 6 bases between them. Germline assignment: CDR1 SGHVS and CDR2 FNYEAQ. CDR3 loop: CASSLSHNQPQHF. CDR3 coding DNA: TGTGCCAGCAGCTTGTCCCACAATCAGCCCCAGCATTTT. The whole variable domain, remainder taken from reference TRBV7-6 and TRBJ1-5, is GAGVSQSPRYKVTKRGQDVALRCDPISGHVSLYWYRQALGQGPEFLTYFNYEAQQDKSGLPNDRFSAERPEGSISTLTIQRTEQRDSAMYRCASSLSHNQPQHFGDGTRLSIL.

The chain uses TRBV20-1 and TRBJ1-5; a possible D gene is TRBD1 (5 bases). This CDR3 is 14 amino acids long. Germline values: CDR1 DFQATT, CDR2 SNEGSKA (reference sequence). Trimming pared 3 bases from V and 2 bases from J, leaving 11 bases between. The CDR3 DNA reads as TGCAGTGCTAGTACGAGGGGCGGCAATCAGCCCCAGCATTTT. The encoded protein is CSASTRGGNQPQHF.

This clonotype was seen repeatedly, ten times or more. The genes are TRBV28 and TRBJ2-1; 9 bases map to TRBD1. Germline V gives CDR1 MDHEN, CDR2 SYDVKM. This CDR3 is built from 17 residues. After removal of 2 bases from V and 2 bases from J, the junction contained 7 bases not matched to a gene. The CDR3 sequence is CASSLLGTGSTYNEQFF. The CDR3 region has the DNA TGTGCCAGCAGTTTACTTGGGACAGGGTCCACCTACAATGAGCAGTTCTTC.

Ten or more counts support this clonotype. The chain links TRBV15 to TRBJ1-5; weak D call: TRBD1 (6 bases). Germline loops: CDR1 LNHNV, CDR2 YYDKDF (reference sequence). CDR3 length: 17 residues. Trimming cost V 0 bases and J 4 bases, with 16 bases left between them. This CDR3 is CATSRDLKGGGNQPQHF. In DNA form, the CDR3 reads TGTGCCACCAGCAGAGATTTAAAGGGGGGAGGAAATCAGCCCCAGCATTTT.

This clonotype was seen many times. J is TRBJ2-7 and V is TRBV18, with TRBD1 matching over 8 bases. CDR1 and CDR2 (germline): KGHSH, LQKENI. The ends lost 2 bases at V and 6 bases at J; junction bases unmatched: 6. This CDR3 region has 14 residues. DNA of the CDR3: TGTGCCAGCTCACCAGGACAGGGTCTAGGCGAGCAGTACTTC. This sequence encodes CASSPGQGLGEQYF. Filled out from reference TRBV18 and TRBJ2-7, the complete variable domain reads NAGVMQNPRHLVRRRGQEARLRCSPMKGHSHVYWYRQLPEEGLKFMVYLQKENIIDESGMPKERFSAEFPKEGPSILRIQQVVRGDSAAYFCASSPGQGLGEQYFGPGTRLTVT.

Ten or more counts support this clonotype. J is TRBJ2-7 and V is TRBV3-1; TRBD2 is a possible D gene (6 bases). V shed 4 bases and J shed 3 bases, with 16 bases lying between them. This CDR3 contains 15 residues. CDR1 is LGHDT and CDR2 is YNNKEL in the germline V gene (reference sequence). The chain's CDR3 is CASSREVVSSYEQYF. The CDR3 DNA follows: TGTGCCAGCAGCCGGGAGGTCGTTAGCAGCTACGAGCAGTACTTC.

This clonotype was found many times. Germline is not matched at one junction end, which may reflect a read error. CDR3 in amino acids: CASRDRGQETQYF. Written as DNA, the CDR3 is TGTGCTAGCAGGGACAGGGGGCAAGAGACCCAGTACTTC. This chain joins TRBV7-7 and TRBJ2-5; TRBD1 agrees at 11 bases. CDR3 size: 13 residues. The germline V gene encodes CDR1 SSHAT and CDR2 FNYEAQ (reference sequence).

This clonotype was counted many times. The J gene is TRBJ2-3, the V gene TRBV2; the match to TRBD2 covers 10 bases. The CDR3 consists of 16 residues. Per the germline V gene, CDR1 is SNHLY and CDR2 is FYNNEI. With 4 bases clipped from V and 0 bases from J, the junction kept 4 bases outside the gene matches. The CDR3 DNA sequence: TGTGCCAGCAGTGCACTAGCGGGGCCTAGCACAGATACGCAGTATTTT. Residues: CASSALAGPSTDTQYF.

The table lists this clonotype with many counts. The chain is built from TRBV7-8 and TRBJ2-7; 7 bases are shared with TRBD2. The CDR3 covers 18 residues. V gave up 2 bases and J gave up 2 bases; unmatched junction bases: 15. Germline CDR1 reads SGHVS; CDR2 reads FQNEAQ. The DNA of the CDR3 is TGTGCCAGCAGCTTATCCAACTGGGGGGGGGTATATCCCTACGAGCAGTACTTC. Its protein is CASSLSNWGGVYPYEQYF.

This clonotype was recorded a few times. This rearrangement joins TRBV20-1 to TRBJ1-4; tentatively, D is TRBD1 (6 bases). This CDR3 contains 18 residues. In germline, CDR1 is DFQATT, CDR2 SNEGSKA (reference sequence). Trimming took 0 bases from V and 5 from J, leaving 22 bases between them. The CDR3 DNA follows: TGCAGTGCTAGAGATTATCTGTTGGGGGCAGGGTTAAATGAAAAACTGTTTTTT. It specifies CSARDYLLGAGLNEKLFF.